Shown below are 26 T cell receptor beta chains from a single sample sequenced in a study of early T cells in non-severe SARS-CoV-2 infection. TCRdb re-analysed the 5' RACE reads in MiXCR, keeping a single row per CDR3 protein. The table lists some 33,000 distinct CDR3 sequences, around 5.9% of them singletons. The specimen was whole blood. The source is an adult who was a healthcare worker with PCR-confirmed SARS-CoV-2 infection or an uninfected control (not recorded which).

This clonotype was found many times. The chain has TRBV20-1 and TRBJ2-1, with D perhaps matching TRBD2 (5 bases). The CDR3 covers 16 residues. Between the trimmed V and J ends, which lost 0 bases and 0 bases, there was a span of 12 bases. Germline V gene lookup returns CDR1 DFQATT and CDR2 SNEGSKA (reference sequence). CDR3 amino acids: CSARDRRESSYNEQFF. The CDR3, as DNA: TGCAGTGCTAGAGATCGTCGGGAAAGCTCCTACAATGAGCAGTTCTTC.

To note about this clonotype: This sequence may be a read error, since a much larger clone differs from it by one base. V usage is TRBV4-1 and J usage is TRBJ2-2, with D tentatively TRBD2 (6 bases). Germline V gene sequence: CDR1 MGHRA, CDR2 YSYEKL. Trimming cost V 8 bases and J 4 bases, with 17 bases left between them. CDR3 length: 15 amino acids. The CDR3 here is CASAGNHGGTGELFF. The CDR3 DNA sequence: TGCGCCAGCGCGGGGAACCATGGGGGCACCGGGGAGCTGTTTTTT.

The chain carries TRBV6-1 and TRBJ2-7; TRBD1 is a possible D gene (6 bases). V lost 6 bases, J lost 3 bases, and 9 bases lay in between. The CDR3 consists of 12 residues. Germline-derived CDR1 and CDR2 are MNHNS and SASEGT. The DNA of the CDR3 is TGTGCCAGCAGCTTGGGACACTACGAGCAGTACTTC. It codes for CASSLGHYEQYF.

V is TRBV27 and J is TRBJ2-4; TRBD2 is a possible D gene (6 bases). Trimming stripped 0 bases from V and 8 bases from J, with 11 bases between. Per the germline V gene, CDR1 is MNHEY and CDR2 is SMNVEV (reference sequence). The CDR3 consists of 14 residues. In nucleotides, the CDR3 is TGTGCCAGCAGTTTATCCGCGGGGCTGGACATTCAGTACTTC. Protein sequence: CASSLSAGLDIQYF.

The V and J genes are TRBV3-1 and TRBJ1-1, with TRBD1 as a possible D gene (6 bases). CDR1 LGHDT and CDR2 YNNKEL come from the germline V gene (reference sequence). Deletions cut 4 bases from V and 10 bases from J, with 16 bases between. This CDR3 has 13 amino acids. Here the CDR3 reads CASSPDDRTVAFF. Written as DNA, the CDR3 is TGTGCCAGCAGCCCAGACGACAGGACCGTAGCTTTCTTT. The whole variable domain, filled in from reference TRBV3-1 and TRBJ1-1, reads DTAVSQTPKYLVTQMGNDKSIKCEQNLGHDTMYWYKQDSKKFLKIMFSYNNKELIINETVPNRFSPKSPDKAHLNLHINSLELGDSAVYFCASSPDDRTVAFFGQGTRLTVV.

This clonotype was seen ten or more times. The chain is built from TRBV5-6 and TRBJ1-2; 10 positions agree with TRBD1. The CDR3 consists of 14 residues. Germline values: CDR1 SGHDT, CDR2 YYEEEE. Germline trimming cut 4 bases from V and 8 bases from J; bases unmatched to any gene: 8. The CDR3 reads CASSTGTGAGGYTF. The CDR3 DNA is TGTGCCAGCAGCACAGGGACAGGGGCTGGAGGCTACACCTTC.

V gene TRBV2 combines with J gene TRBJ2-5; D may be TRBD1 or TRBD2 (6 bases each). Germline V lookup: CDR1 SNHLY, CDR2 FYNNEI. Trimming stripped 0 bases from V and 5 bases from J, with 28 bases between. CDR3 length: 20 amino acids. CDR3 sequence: CASSEAPLGGATPEGETQYF. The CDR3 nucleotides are TGTGCCAGCAGTGAAGCCCCCCTAGGGGGAGCGACCCCGGAGGGGGAGACCCAGTACTTC.

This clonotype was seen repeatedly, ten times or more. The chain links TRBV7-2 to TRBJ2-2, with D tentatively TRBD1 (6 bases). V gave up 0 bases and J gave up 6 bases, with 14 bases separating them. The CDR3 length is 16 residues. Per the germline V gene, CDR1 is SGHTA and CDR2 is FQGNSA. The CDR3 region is CASSLANVQGSGELFF. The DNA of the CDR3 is TGTGCCAGCAGCTTAGCTAACGTCCAGGGGTCCGGGGAGCTGTTTTTT.

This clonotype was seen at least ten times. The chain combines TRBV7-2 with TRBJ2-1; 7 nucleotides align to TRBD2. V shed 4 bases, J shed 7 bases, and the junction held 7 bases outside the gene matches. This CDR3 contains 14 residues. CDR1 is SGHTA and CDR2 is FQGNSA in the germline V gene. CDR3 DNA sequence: TGTGCCAGCAGCTCTACTCTGGGGGGGAATGAGCAGTTCTTC. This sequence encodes CASSSTLGGNEQFF.

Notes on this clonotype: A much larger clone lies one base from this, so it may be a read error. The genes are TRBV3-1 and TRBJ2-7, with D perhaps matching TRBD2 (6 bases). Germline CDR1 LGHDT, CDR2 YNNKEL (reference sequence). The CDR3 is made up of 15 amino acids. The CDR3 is CTSSQRTTSTYEQYF. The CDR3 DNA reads TGTACCAGCAGCCAACGGACTACCTCCACCTACGAGCAGTACTTC.

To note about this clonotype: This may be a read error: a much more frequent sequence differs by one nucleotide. CDR3 nucleotide sequence: TGTGCCAGCAGCTCCGAGGGGGGGATGAACACTGAAGCTTTCTTT. Its translation is CASSSEGGMNTEAFF. The V gene is TRBV2, the J gene TRBJ1-1; D possibly corresponds to TRBD1 (6 bases). Trimming left V 6 bases short and J 0 bases short, with 14 bases between. This CDR3 contains 15 residues. Germline CDR1 reads SNHLY; CDR2 reads FYNNEI.

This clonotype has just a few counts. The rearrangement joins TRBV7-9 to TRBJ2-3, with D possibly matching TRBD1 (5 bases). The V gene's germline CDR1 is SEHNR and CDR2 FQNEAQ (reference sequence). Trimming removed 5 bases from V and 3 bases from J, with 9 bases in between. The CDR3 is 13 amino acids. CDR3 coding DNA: TGTGCCAGCAGCAAAGACAGTACAGATACGCAGTATTTT. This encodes CASSKDSTDTQYF.

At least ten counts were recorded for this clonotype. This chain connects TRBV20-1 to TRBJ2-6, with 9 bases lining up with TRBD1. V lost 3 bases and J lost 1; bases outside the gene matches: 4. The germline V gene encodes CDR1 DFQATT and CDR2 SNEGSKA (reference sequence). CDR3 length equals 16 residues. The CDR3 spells CSARDRGSSGANVLTF. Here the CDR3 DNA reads TGCAGTGCTAGGGACAGGGGCTCTTCTGGGGCCAACGTCCTGACTTTC.

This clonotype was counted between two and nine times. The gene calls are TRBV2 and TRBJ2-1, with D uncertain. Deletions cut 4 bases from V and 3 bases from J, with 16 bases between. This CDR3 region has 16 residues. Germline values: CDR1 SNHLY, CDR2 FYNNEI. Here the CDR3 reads CASSGARQMYYNEQFF. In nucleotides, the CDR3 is TGTGCCAGCAGTGGGGCCAGGCAGATGTACTACAATGAGCAGTTCTTC. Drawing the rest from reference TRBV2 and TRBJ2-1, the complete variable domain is EPEVTQTPSHQVTQMGQEVILRCVPISNHLYFYWYRQILGQKVEFLVSFYNNEISEKSEIFDDQFSVERPDGSNFTLKIRSTKLEDSAMYFCASSGARQMYYNEQFFGPGTRLTVL.

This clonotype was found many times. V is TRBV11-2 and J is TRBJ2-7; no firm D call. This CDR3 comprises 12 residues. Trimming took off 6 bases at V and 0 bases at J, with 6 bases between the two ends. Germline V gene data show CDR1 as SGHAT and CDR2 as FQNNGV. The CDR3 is CASRSNSYEQYF. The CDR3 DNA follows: TGTGCCAGCAGGTCAAACTCCTACGAGCAGTACTTC.

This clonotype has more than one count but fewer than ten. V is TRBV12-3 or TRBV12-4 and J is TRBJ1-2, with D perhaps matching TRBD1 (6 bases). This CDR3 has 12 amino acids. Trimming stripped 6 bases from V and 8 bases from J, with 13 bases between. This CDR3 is CASSQNGQGYTF. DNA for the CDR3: TGTGCCAGCAGCCAAAACGGACAGGGCTACACCTTC.

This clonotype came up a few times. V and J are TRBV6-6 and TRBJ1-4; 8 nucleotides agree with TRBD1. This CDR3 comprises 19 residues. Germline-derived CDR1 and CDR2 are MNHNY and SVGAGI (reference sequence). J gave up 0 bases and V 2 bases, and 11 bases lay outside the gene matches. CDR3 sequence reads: CASSYLEGQVFATNEKLFF. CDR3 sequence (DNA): TGTGCCAGCAGTTACCTGGAGGGACAGGTCTTTGCAACTAATGAAAAACTGTTTTTT.

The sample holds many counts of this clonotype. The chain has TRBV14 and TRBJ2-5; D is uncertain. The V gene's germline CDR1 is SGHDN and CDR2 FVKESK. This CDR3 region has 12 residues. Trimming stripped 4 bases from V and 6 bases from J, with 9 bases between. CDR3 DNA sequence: TGTGCCAGCAGCCGAGATTCCCAGACCCAGTACTTC. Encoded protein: CASSRDSQTQYF.

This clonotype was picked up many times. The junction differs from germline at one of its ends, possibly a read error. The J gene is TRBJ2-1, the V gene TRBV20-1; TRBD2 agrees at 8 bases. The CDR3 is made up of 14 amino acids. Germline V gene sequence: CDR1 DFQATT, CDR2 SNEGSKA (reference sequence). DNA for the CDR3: TGCAGCGCTAGAGGCGGGGGGCAGGCAGATGAGCAGTTCTTC. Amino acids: CSARGGGQADEQFF.

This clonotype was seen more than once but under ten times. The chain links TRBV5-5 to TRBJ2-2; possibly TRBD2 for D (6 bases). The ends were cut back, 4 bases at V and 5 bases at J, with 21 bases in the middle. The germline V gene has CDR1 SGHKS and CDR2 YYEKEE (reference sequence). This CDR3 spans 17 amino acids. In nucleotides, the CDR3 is TGTGCCAGCAGCCTGGGTGGGGCCCCCGGGGGAACCGGGGAGCTGTTTTTT. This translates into CASSLGGAPGGTGELFF.

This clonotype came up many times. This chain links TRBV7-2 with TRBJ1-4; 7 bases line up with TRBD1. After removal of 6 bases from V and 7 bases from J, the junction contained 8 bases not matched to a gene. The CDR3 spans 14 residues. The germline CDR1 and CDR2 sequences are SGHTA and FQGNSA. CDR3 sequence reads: CASRMTGLSEKLFF. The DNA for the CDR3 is TGTGCCAGCAGAATGACAGGGCTTTCTGAAAAACTGTTTTTT.

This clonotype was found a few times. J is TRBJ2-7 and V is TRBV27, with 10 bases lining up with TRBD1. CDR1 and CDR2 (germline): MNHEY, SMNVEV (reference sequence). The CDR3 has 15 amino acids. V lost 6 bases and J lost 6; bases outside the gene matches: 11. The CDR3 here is CASREAGQGISEQYF. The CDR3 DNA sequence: TGTGCCAGCAGGGAAGCGGGACAGGGGATCAGCGAGCAGTACTTC.

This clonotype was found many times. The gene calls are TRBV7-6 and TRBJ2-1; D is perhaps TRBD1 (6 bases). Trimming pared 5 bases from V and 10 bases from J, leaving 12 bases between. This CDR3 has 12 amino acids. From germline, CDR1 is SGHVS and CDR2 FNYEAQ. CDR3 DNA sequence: TGTGCCAGCAGCAAGGGGGTTGGGGAGCAGTTCTTC. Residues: CASSKGVGEQFF. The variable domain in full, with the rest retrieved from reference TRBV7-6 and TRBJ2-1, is GAGVSQSPRYKVTKRGQDVALRCDPISGHVSLYWYRQALGQGPEFLTYFNYEAQQDKSGLPNDRFSAERPEGSISTLTIQRTEQRDSAMYRCASSKGVGEQFFGPGTRLTVL.

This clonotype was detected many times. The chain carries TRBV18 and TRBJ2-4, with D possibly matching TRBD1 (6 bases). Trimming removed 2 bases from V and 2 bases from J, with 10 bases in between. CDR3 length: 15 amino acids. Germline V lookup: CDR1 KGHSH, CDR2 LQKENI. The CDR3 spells CASSPGTGTKNIQYF. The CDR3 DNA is TGTGCCAGCTCACCAGGAACAGGGACCAAAAACATTCAGTACTTC. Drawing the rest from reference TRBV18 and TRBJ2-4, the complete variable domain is NAGVMQNPRHLVRRRGQEARLRCSPMKGHSHVYWYRQLPEEGLKFMVYLQKENIIDESGMPKERFSAEFPKEGPSILRIQQVVRGDSAAYFCASSPGTGTKNIQYFGAGTRLSVL.

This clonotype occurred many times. The CDR3 loop is CASSTSGVVYGYTF. In DNA form, the CDR3 reads TGTGCCAGCAGTACTTCAGGGGTGGTCTATGGCTACACCTTC. This chain connects TRBV6-6 to TRBJ1-2; D may be TRBD1 (6 bases). Germline lookup yields CDR1 MNHNY and CDR2 SVGAGI (reference sequence). Trimming pared 5 bases from V and 4 bases from J, leaving 14 bases between. CDR3 size: 14 residues.

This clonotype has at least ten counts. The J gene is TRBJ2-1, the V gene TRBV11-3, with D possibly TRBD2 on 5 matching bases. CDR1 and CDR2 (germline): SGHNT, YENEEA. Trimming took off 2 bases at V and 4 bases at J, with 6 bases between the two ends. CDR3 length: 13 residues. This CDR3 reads CASSLKRYNEQFF. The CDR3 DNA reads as TGTGCCAGCAGCTTAAAGCGGTACAATGAGCAGTTCTTC.